The source of this TCR beta chain is a study of technical replicates of blood from a few donors. Libraries were prepared by immunoSEQ multiplex PCR; TCRdb keeps only in-frame clonotypes and omits some of them. The table records about 82,000 clones, over 90% of them present only once. The germline V and J ends were trimmed by 6 bases and 7 bases, with 13 bases remaining between them. The CDR3 loop spans 13 amino acids. From germline, CDR1 is MNHEY and CDR2 SVGAGI. This chain links TRBV6-5 with TRBJ1-5; a weak D match, TRBD1 (5 bases). The source is a human donor in good health. The sample consisted of T cells isolated from PBMCs. The CDR3 region is CASSQGGNQPQHF. CDR3 bases: TGTGCCAGCAGCCAGGGTGGGAACCAGCCCCAGCATTTT.